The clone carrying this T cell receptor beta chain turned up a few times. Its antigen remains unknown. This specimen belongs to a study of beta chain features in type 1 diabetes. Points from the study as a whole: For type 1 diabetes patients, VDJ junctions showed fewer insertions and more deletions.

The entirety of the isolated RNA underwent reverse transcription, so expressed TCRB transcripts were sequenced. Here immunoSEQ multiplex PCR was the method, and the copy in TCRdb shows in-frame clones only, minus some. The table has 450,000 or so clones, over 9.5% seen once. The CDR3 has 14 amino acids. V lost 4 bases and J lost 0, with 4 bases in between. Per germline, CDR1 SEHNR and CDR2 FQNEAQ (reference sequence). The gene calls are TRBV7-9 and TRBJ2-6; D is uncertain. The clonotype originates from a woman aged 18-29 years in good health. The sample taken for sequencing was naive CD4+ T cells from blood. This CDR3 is CASSSNSGANVLTF. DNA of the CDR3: TGTGCCAGCAGCTCCAACTCTGGGGCCAACGTCCTGACTTTC.